A single sample gave rise to the 16 T cell receptor beta chains below, sequenced in a study of control samples from healthy donors and cancer patients. Profiled with immunoSEQ multiplex PCR; TCRdb holds only in-frame clones, not every one. This table has about 89,000 clones, around nine tenths appearing once. The material sequenced was blood. The receptors here all came from a man younger than 45 in good health.

The chain recombines TRBV2 with TRBJ2-5; D possibly corresponds to TRBD2 (5 bases). The CDR3 extends over 13 amino acids. In germline, CDR1 is SNHLY, CDR2 FYNNEI. V was cut by 4 bases and J by 4 bases, with 10 bases left in between. CDR3: CASSAGYGETQYF. The DNA for the CDR3 is TGTGCCAGCAGTGCGGGGTACGGAGAGACCCAGTACTTC.

This sequence joins TRBV30 and TRBJ1-6; no reliable D call. Trimming cost V 4 bases and J 3 bases, with 22 bases left between them. CDR3 length: 18 amino acids. Germline CDR1 reads GTSNPN; CDR2 reads SVGIG (reference sequence). CDR3 in amino acids: CAWMPQLGRQYYNSPLHF. CDR3 nucleotides: TGTGCCTGGATGCCGCAGCTGGGCCGTCAGTACTATAATTCACCCCTCCACTTT.

This chain connects TRBV4-1 to TRBJ1-1, with TRBD1 as a possible D gene (6 bases). The CDR3 runs 15 residues. V was clipped by 3 bases and J by 4 bases, with 15 bases between them. Germline CDR1 and CDR2: MGHRA and YSYEKL. CDR3 coding DNA: TGCGCCAGCAGCCAGAGCAGGGGAGATGGCACTGAAGCTTTCTTT. This gives the protein CASSQSRGDGTEAFF.

V and J are TRBV11-2 and TRBJ1-6; no clear D gene. The CDR3 contains 16 residues. Germline CDR1 reads SGHAT; CDR2 reads FQNNGV. Trimming removed 0 bases from V and 10 bases from J, with 16 bases in between. CDR3 coding DNA: TGTGCCAGCAGCTTAGATCCCGGGGTTTCAGGATCACCCCTCCACTTT. Protein: CASSLDPGVSGSPLHF.

Only a few counts were recorded for this clone. The chain links TRBV18 to TRBJ1-5; D not resolved. With 2 bases removed from V and 4 bases from J, the gap between germline ends came to 12 bases. Germline values: CDR1 KGHSH, CDR2 LQKENI. This CDR3 is built from 15 residues. The CDR3 DNA reads TGTGCCAGCTCACCAATGGACCTAGGGAATCAGCCCCAGCATTTT. Protein: CASSPMDLGNQPQHF.

This chain uses TRBV24-1 with TRBJ2-3; TRBD1 matches at 11 bases. The CDR3 extends over 15 amino acids. Germline assignment: CDR1 KGHDR and CDR2 SFDVKD. Trimming cost V 3 bases and J 5 bases; bases outside gene matches: 3. As DNA, the CDR3 is TGTGCCACCAGTGATCGGGGACAGGGGGGAGATACGCAGTATTTT. Protein: CATSDRGQGGDTQYF.

The gene calls are TRBV5-1 and TRBJ2-3; D ambiguous. Between the trimmed V and J ends, which lost 0 bases and 4 bases, there was a span of 9 bases. The germline CDR1 and CDR2 sequences are SGHRS and YFSETQ. This CDR3 comprises 14 residues. CDR3 amino acids: CASSLGTGADTQYF. CDR3 coding DNA: TGCGCCAGCAGCTTGGGAACCGGCGCAGATACGCAGTATTTT. Full variable domain (rest looked up from reference TRBV5-1 and TRBJ2-3): KAGVTQTPRYLIKTRGQQVTLSCSPISGHRSVSWYQQTPGQGLQFLFEYFSETQRNKGNFPGRFSGRQFSNSRSEMNVSTLELGDSALYLCASSLGTGADTQYFGPGTRLTVL.

This sequence joins TRBV2 and TRBJ2-6, with no clear D. The CDR3 runs 14 residues. The V and J ends lost 6 bases and 3 bases respectively, with 9 bases between them. Germline CDR1 and CDR2: SNHLY and FYNNEI. The chain's CDR3 is CASRFRVGANVLTF. The CDR3 DNA sequence: TGTGCCAGCAGGTTTAGGGTTGGGGCCAACGTCCTGACTTTC.

This clone has a single count. J is TRBJ1-2 and V is TRBV7-3; D ambiguous. CDR1 and CDR2 (germline): SGHTA, FQGTGA. Trimming shortened V by 0 bases and J by 7 bases, and 12 bases separated the two germline ends. The CDR3 has 14 amino acids. CDR3 protein: CASSLTPASGGYTF. The CDR3 DNA is TGTGCCAGCAGCTTAACGCCCGCCTCGGGTGGCTACACCTTC. The complete variable domain, with remaining parts taken from reference TRBV7-3 and TRBJ1-2, reads GAGVSQTPSNKVTEKGKYVELRCDPISGHTALYWYRQSLGQGPEFLIYFQGTGAADDSGLPNDRFFAVRPEGSVSTLKIQRTERGDSAVYLCASSLTPASGGYTFGSGTRLTVV.

V and J are TRBV27 and TRBJ2-7, with 7 bases fitting TRBD1. V lost 5 bases and J lost 4; bases outside the gene matches: 11. The CDR3 spans 15 residues. The germline V gene encodes CDR1 MNHEY and CDR2 SMNVEV (reference sequence). The CDR3 loop is CASSIRQGRGYEQYF. CDR3 DNA: TGTGCCAGCAGTATTCGACAGGGCCGGGGATACGAGCAGTACTTC.

In its sample, this clone was seen many times. The V gene is TRBV7-6, the J gene TRBJ2-5, with TRBD2 matching over 14 bases. The CDR3 totals 18 residues. From germline, CDR1 is SGHVS and CDR2 FNYEAQ. V gave up 3 bases and J gave up 5 bases; unmatched junction bases: 11. In DNA, the CDR3 is TGTGCCAGCAGCTTCGGGACTAGCGGGGGCGGGGTTCGGGAGACCCAGTACTTC. Its protein product is CASSFGTSGGGVRETQYF.

The chain has TRBV27 and TRBJ2-5; 8 positions match TRBD2. With V trimmed by 1 base and J by 4 bases, 8 bases remained unmatched. CDR1 is MNHEY, CDR2 SMNVEV, per germline (reference sequence). The CDR3 extends over 16 amino acids. The DNA of the CDR3 is TGTGCCAGCAGTTTATTTCCGGGGGGGCCGCCAGAGACCCAGTACTTC. Protein: CASSLFPGGPPETQYF.

Concerning this clone: One end of the junction varies from germline; a read error may be responsible. The genes are TRBV18 and TRBJ2-6; 8 bases are shared with TRBD1. The germline gives CDR1 KGHSH, CDR2 LQKENI. CDR3 size: 17 residues. The CDR3 coding sequence is TGTGCCAGCTCACCTCGGGACAGGACCTCTGGGGCCAACATCCTGACTTTC. Amino acids: CASSPRDRTSGANILTF.

V gene TRBV19 combines with J gene TRBJ2-3, with 9 bases that match TRBD1. The CDR3 has 18 amino acids. Germline V lookup: CDR1 LNHDA, CDR2 SQIVND (reference sequence). V gave up 4 bases and J gave up 3 bases; unmatched junction bases: 14. The CDR3 protein is CASSTPRTGGAWTDTQYF. The CDR3, as DNA: TGTGCCAGTAGTACACCGCGCACAGGGGGCGCTTGGACAGATACGCAGTATTTT.

V gene TRBV19 combines with J gene TRBJ1-4; 9 bases are shared with TRBD1. This CDR3 region has 18 residues. Trimming removed 5 bases from V and 8 bases from J; junction bases left unmatched: 18. In germline, CDR1 is LNHDA, CDR2 SQIVND (reference sequence). The CDR3, as DNA: TGTGCCAGTAGTGCTCGTCCCGGGACAGGGACGAGGCGGGAAAAACTGTTTTTT. Residues: CASSARPGTGTRREKLFF.

The chain links TRBV7-9 to TRBJ2-3; D is unresolved. The V and J ends lost 4 bases and 2 bases respectively, with 19 bases between them. From germline, CDR1 is SEHNR and CDR2 FQNEAQ (reference sequence). The CDR3 has 17 amino acids. The CDR3: CASSSYASAPHTDTQYF. DNA for the CDR3: TGTGCCAGCAGCTCCTACGCGTCTGCCCCCCACACAGATACGCAGTATTTT.